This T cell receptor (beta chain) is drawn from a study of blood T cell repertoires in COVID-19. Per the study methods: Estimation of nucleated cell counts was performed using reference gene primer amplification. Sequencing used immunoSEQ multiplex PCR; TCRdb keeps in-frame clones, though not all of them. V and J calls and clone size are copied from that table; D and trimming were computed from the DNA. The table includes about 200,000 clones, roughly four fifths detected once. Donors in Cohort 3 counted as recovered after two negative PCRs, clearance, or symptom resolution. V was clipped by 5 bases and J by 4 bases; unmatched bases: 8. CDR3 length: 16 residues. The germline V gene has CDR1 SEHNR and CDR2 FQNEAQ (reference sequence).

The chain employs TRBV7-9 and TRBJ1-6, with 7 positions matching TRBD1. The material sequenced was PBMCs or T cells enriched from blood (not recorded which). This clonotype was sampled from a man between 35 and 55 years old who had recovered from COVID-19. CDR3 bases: TGTGCCAGCAGCCCCTGGACAGGACAATATAATTCACCCCTCCACTTT. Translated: CASSPWTGQYNSPLHF.